The 14 T cell receptor beta chains listed next were all sequenced from one sample in a study of shared clonotypes between healthy human individuals. The data were produced by immunoSEQ multiplex PCR, yet TCRdb's version contains in-frame clones alone and is incomplete. This sample has hundreds of thousands of clones, with around 78% found just once. Sequenced input: PBMCs. These receptors were obtained from a woman aged 40-49 years in good health. Some clones in this sample may be carry-over from other donors' samples.

The chain couples TRBV10-3 to TRBJ2-3, with no clear D. The CDR3 is made up of 14 amino acids. The V gene lost 10 bases and the J gene lost 1 base, with 15 bases spanning the gap. Per germline, CDR1 ENHRY and CDR2 SYGVKD. The DNA for the CDR3 is TGTGCCACGGCCGGGCTCGTGGGCACAGATACGCAGTATTTT. It codes for CATAGLVGTDTQYF.

This clone was counted between two and nine times. The gene calls are TRBV4-1 and TRBJ2-5; 9 bases fit TRBD1. Germline loops: CDR1 MGHRA, CDR2 YSYEKL. CDR3 size: 17 residues. V was pared by 3 bases and J by 9 bases, with 17 bases of the junction left unmatched. The CDR3 region is CASSHTPTGGDGLPQYF. DNA for the CDR3: TGCGCCAGCAGCCACACCCCGACAGGGGGAGATGGATTGCCCCAGTACTTC.

The chain links TRBV27 to TRBJ1-2; D not resolved. The germline V and J ends were trimmed by 1 base and 4 bases, with 22 bases remaining between them. Germline assignment: CDR1 MNHEY and CDR2 SMNVEV (reference sequence). This CDR3 region has 18 residues. CDR3 amino acids: CASSLLFDAEHQSYGYTF. Written as DNA, the CDR3 is TGTGCCAGCAGTTTATTGTTCGACGCCGAACATCAGAGCTATGGCTACACCTTC.

This clone was seen a few times. The chain employs TRBV6-4 and TRBJ2-2; TRBD1 is a possible D gene (5 bases). The CDR3 consists of 14 residues. V was pared by 6 bases and J by 6 bases, with 14 bases between. Looked up from germline, CDR1 is MRHNA and CDR2 is SNTAGT. CDR3 coding DNA: TGTGCCAGCAGCAGGGCCATGGCTTCCGGGGAGCTGTTTTTT. It encodes CASSRAMASGELFF.

CDR3: CASSLGGPILSEQFF. DNA for the CDR3: TGTGCCAGCAGTTTGGGGGGACCGATCCTATCGGAGCAGTTCTTC. The chain links TRBV28 to TRBJ2-1, with D possibly matching TRBD2 (6 bases). Germline CDR1 reads MDHEN; CDR2 reads SYDVKM. V lost 3 bases, J lost 10 bases, and 19 bases lay in between. CDR3 length: 15 amino acids.

On this clone itself: Given the absence of the conserved phenylalanine or tryptophan at the CDR3 end, a read error is likely. The rearrangement uses TRBV2 and TRBJ2-7; maybe TRBD1 (5 bases). Germline CDR1 SNHLY, CDR2 FYNNEI. The length of the CDR3 is 12 residues. V shed 5 bases and J shed 6 bases, with 11 bases lying between them. CDR3 loop: CASSQTASEQYL. Here the CDR3 DNA reads TGTGCCAGCAGTCAGACAGCTTCCGAGCAGTACCTC.

V gene TRBV5-1 combines with J gene TRBJ1-1; possible D gene TRBD1, 5 bases. Trimming stripped 2 bases from V and 4 bases from J, with 15 bases between. Germline assignment: CDR1 SGHRS and CDR2 YFSETQ. The CDR3 has 15 amino acids. The chain's CDR3 is CASSFLGGEVTEAFF. In nucleotides, the CDR3 is TGCGCCAGCAGCTTCCTGGGAGGGGAGGTCACTGAAGCTTTCTTT.

V usage is TRBV11-2 and J usage is TRBJ1-1; 7 bases agree with TRBD1. Germline CDR1 SGHAT, CDR2 FQNNGV. J gave up 6 bases and V 8 bases, and 12 bases lay outside the gene matches. This CDR3 spans 14 amino acids. CDR3 loop: CASAPGWGTAEAFF. The CDR3 DNA reads as TGTGCCAGCGCCCCGGGATGGGGGACAGCTGAAGCTTTCTTT.

This chain joins TRBV27 and TRBJ2-7, with 14 bases fitting TRBD2. CDR1 is MNHEY and CDR2 is SMNVEV in the germline V gene (reference sequence). V shed 4 bases and J 9 bases; nucleotides not matched to a gene: 2. This CDR3 is built from 13 residues. CDR3 in amino acids: CASSSGTSGRQYF. CDR3 DNA sequence: TGTGCCAGCAGTTCGGGGACTAGCGGGAGGCAGTACTTC.

In this sample, this clone turned up once. This chain links TRBV5-4 with TRBJ2-5, with D possibly being TRBD1 (6 bases). Germline-derived CDR1 and CDR2 are SGHNT and YYREEE (reference sequence). The CDR3 runs 14 residues. V was shortened by 5 bases and J by 5 bases, with 16 bases between the two germline ends. The CDR3 DNA reads TGTGCCAGCAGTTTACAGGGTTATACCGAGACCCAGTACTTC. It encodes CASSLQGYTETQYF.

The chain has TRBV10-2 and TRBJ1-2; no clear D. Germline loops: CDR1 WSHSY, CDR2 SAAADI. Trimming removed 0 bases at V and 6 bases at J, with 14 bases between. There are 15 residues in the CDR3. CDR3 sequence: CASSESTQPRNGYTF. DNA for the CDR3: TGCGCCAGCAGTGAGTCGACCCAACCACGAAATGGCTACACCTTC.

This chain joins TRBV23-1 and TRBJ2-1, with D perhaps TRBD2 (6 bases). TRBV23-1 is given ORF status, its function remaining uncertain. The ends were cut back, 4 bases at V and 8 bases at J, with 6 bases in the middle. The CDR3 length is 11 residues. Here the CDR3 DNA reads TGCGCCAGCAGTCGGGAGGATGAGCAGTTCTTC. It translates to CASSREDEQFF.

The chain is built from TRBV6-6 and TRBJ1-5; weak D call: TRBD1 (6 bases). The CDR3 sequence is 15 residues long. Germline V gene data show CDR1 as MNHNY and CDR2 as SVGAGI (reference sequence). Trimming shortened V by 5 bases and J by 2 bases, and 13 bases separated the two germline ends. In nucleotides, the CDR3 is TGTGCCAGCAGTCGCGGGGGCATCGGCAATCAGCCCCAGCATTTT. Translating it yields CASSRGGIGNQPQHF.

The chain couples TRBV9 to TRBJ2-5, with D maybe TRBD1 (6 bases). Germline-derived CDR1 and CDR2 are SGDLS and YYNGEE. This CDR3 is 14 amino acids long. V was cut by 4 bases and J by 11 bases, with 21 bases left in between. CDR3 coding DNA: TGTGCCAGCAGCTCCAGCCAGGGGTCGAGGGAGCAGTACTTC. Its protein is CASSSSQGSREQYF. Combining the CDR3 with reference TRBV9 and TRBJ2-5 gives the whole variable domain DSGVTQTPKHLITATGQRVTLRCSPRSGDLSVYWYQQSLDQGLQFLIQYYNGEERAKGNILERFSAQQFPDLHSELNLSSLELGDSALYFCASSSSQGSREQYFGPGTRLLVL.